The T cell receptor beta chain under discussion was sequenced for a study of CD8+ T cells in alopecia areata. Overall study: Treatment of the treated patients consisted of oral tofacitinib, 5 to 10 mg twice daily. The tofacitinib course ran for 6 to 18 months and was followed by 6 months off drug.

Germline-derived CDR1 and CDR2 are LNHNV and YYDKDF (reference sequence). V was clipped by 6 bases and J by 4 bases; unmatched bases: 5. This CDR3 is built from 13 residues. Study-level points and caveats: In lesional scalp, particularly from alopecia totalis/universalis, clonality was higher than in normal scalp.

In each case, RNA was isolated and then reverse transcribed into cDNA as the sequencing template. The protocol was immunoSEQ multiplex PCR, while the TCRdb copy is restricted to in-frame clones and leaves out a portion. Among more than 95,000 clones, roughly two fifths were seen once, and the ten largest hold 3% to 3.5%. Lesional scalp tissue (obtained by punch biopsy) and peripheral blood were collected from alopecia areata patients. On this clone itself: Its target is not known.

The source of this sequence is a human donor with alopecia areata. This sequence joins TRBV15 and TRBJ2-5; the match to TRBD1 covers 7 bases. The sequencing input was CD4+ T cells sorted from blood. The CDR3 DNA sequence: TGTGCCACCAGGATTCCAGGGGGAGAGACCCAGTACTTC. It specifies CATRIPGGETQYF.